These 20 T cell receptor beta chains share one sample of origin, sequenced in a study of T cell changes during pregnancy in multiple sclerosis. Here immunoSEQ multiplex PCR was the method, and the copy in TCRdb shows in-frame clones only, minus some. Altogether about 46,000 clones are present, almost 95% being singletons, with the ten largest covering more than 0.35%. The material was CD4+ T cells from peripheral blood mononuclear cells, obtained in the second trimester of pregnancy. Receptors originate from a female donor in good health, enrolled as a control in a pregnancy study.

In this sample, this clone turned up a few times. The chain carries TRBV30 and TRBJ1-5; D remains unclear. The CDR3 contains 13 residues. CDR1 GTSNPN and CDR2 SVGIG come from the germline V gene (reference sequence). Trimming removed 1 base at V and 6 bases at J, with 10 bases between. CDR3 in amino acids: CAWSGESIQPQHF. Here the CDR3 DNA reads TGTGCCTGGAGTGGAGAAAGTATTCAGCCCCAGCATTTT.

This clone occurred a few times. The rearrangement joins TRBV7-2 to TRBJ1-3; TRBD1 matches at 7 bases. In germline, CDR1 is SGHTA, CDR2 FQGNSA. With V trimmed by 4 bases and J by 2 bases, 8 bases remained unmatched. The CDR3 covers 16 residues. Written as DNA, the CDR3 is TGTGCCAGCAGCTACTCCAGGGGGGCGGCTGGAAACACCATATATTTT. It codes for CASSYSRGAAGNTIYF.

This clone is a singleton in its sample. The V gene is TRBV29-1, the J gene TRBJ2-3; the D is unclear. Germline V lookup: CDR1 SQVTM, CDR2 ANQGSEA. The CDR3 totals 14 residues. With 2 bases removed from V and 3 bases from J, the gap between germline ends came to 12 bases. The CDR3 region is CSVEWANVTDTQYF. CDR3 DNA sequence: TGCAGCGTTGAATGGGCCAACGTTACAGATACGCAGTATTTT.

The chain has TRBV7-9 and TRBJ2-1; 8 bases are shared with TRBD2. V dropped 3 bases and J dropped 10; count of bases not matched to a gene: 8. Looked up from germline, CDR1 is SEHNR and CDR2 is FQNEAQ (reference sequence). The CDR3 length is 14 residues. The CDR3 loop reads CASSFALAVGEQFF. The DNA for the CDR3 is TGTGCCAGCAGCTTTGCACTAGCGGTAGGCGAGCAGTTCTTC.

The chain links TRBV6-1 to TRBJ1-6; D not certain. The V end lost 7 bases, the J end lost 8 bases, and 9 bases lay between the germline ends. The CDR3 extends over 12 amino acids. Germline values: CDR1 MNHNS, CDR2 SASEGT. CDR3: CASTAMDSPLHF. DNA for the CDR3: TGTGCCAGCACTGCGATGGATTCACCCCTCCACTTT.

The chain links TRBV4-1 to TRBJ2-5; the match to TRBD2 covers 10 bases. The CDR3 is 17 residues long. The V gene end was trimmed by 3 bases and the J gene end by 4 bases; junction bases not matched to a gene: 11. CDR1 MGHRA and CDR2 YSYEKL come from the germline V gene. The CDR3 is CASSHEAGLAASETQYF. The CDR3 coding sequence is TGCGCCAGCAGCCATGAAGCCGGACTAGCGGCCTCAGAGACCCAGTACTTC.

This clone was seen a single time. This sequence joins TRBV4-3 and TRBJ1-2; the D gene is possibly TRBD1 (6 bases). V lost 1 base, J lost 2 bases, and 17 bases lay in between. CDR1 and CDR2 from the germline V gene are LGHNA and YSLEER. This CDR3 region has 17 residues. This CDR3 reads CASSQVEGVAENYGYTF. The CDR3 DNA follows: TGCGCCAGCAGCCAAGTAGAGGGGGTGGCGGAGAACTATGGCTACACCTTC.

V is TRBV7-2 and J is TRBJ1-6; 8 bases fit TRBD1. The CDR3 covers 15 residues. V lost 2 bases, J lost 9 bases, and 6 bases stayed unmatched. Germline lookup yields CDR1 SGHTA and CDR2 FQGNSA. The CDR3 spells CASSLKTGVGSPLHF. CDR3 coding DNA: TGTGCCAGCAGCTTAAAGACAGGGGTAGGTTCACCCCTCCACTTT.

The J gene is TRBJ2-1, the V gene TRBV19; D unclear. Per germline, CDR1 LNHDA and CDR2 SQIVND (reference sequence). Trimming took 3 bases from V and 0 from J, leaving 3 bases between them. This CDR3 has 13 residues. The CDR3 is CASSISSYNEQFF. The CDR3 DNA reads as TGTGCCAGTAGTATCAGCTCCTACAATGAGCAGTTCTTC.

The genes are TRBV9 and TRBJ1-2, with TRBD1 matching over 8 bases. V lost 0 bases and J lost 7; bases outside the gene matches: 5. The length of the CDR3 is 14 residues. Germline loops: CDR1 SGDLS, CDR2 YYNGEE. CDR3 region: CASSVDPGGIGYTF. As DNA, the CDR3 is TGTGCCAGCAGCGTAGATCCAGGGGGCATTGGCTACACCTTC.

The chain employs TRBV10-1 and TRBJ1-5; 9 nucleotides align to TRBD1. Germline V lookup: CDR1 WNHNN, CDR2 SYGVQD (reference sequence). The CDR3 length is 18 residues. The trim removed 3 bases at V and 2 bases at J, leaving 11 bases unmatched. The CDR3 DNA is TGCGCCAGCAGTGATTGGACAGGGGCCCCTGGGGGCAATCAGCCCCAGCATTTT. This translates into CASSDWTGAPGGNQPQHF.

The chain recombines TRBV5-6 with TRBJ1-6; D unresolved. V was cut by 7 bases and J by 8 bases, with 13 bases left in between. The CDR3 sequence is 13 residues long. The germline gives CDR1 SGHDT, CDR2 YYEEEE. The CDR3 spells CASERGRDSPLHF. The CDR3 nucleotides read TGTGCCAGCGAGAGAGGTCGGGATTCACCCCTCCACTTT.

The J gene is TRBJ1-5, the V gene TRBV19; TRBD1 matches at 8 bases. The J segment lost 1 base and the V segment lost 6 bases, leaving 5 bases of the junction unmatched. This CDR3 has 15 residues. CDR1 and CDR2 from the germline V gene are LNHDA and SQIVND (reference sequence). For the CDR3, the DNA is TGTGCCAGTAGGACACGACAGGGGAGCAATCAGCCCCAGCATTTT. This translates into CASRTRQGSNQPQHF.

This clone was seen only once. The chain is built from TRBV5-8 and TRBJ1-1; tentatively, D is TRBD1 (6 bases). Germline CDR1 is SGHTS and CDR2 is YDEGEE. Trimming stripped 0 bases from V and 2 bases from J, with 14 bases between. CDR3 length: 16 amino acids. DNA of the CDR3: TGTGCCAGCAGCTTGGGGGGGCCACGGGCTAACACTGAAGCTTTCTTT. It translates to CASSLGGPRANTEAFF.

For the CDR3, the DNA is TGCGCCAGCAGCCGACCGGGGGGCGCGGGGGGCTACACCTTC. Encoded protein: CASSRPGGAGGYTF. The gene calls are TRBV4-3 and TRBJ1-2; possibly TRBD1 for D (6 bases). The V gene lost 4 bases and the J gene lost 8 bases, with 17 bases spanning the gap. Germline lookup yields CDR1 LGHNA and CDR2 YSLEER. CDR3 size: 14 residues.

The chain couples TRBV7-2 to TRBJ1-1, with 8 bases aligning to TRBD1. CDR1 is SGHTA, CDR2 FQGNSA, per germline. The CDR3 has 15 amino acids. Trimming at V came to 6 bases and at J to 1 base, leaving 7 bases not matched to a gene. For the CDR3, the DNA is TGTGCCAGCAGTTCCACCGGGACAGGGAACACTGAAGCTTTCTTT. Its protein is CASSSTGTGNTEAFF.

The chain carries TRBV9 and TRBJ1-2, with a tentative D call TRBD1 (6 bases). Germline loops: CDR1 SGDLS, CDR2 YYNGEE. V was shortened by 0 bases and J by 2 bases, with 8 bases between the two germline ends. This CDR3 is 14 amino acids long. The CDR3 is CASSVDDRNYGYTF. CDR3 in DNA: TGTGCCAGCAGCGTAGATGACAGGAACTATGGCTACACCTTC.

This chain links TRBV6-1 with TRBJ1-3; D remains ambiguous. V shed 6 bases and J shed 4 bases, with 16 bases lying between them. CDR3 length: 15 residues. The germline V gene has CDR1 MNHNS and CDR2 SASEGT. The CDR3 DNA follows: TGTGCCAGCAGCGAACGGAACCTACAGGGAAACACCATATATTTT. It is translated as CASSERNLQGNTIYF.

The V and J genes are TRBV2 and TRBJ2-1, with D perhaps TRBD2 (5 bases). Trimming took off 6 bases at V and 8 bases at J, with 8 bases between the two ends. The CDR3 covers 11 residues. Per germline, CDR1 SNHLY and CDR2 FYNNEI. The CDR3 region is CASRGSDEQFF. CDR3 bases: TGTGCCAGCAGGGGTAGCGATGAGCAGTTCTTC.

The V gene is TRBV11-2, the J gene TRBJ2-1; D perhaps matches TRBD2 (5 bases). CDR3 size: 14 residues. Trimming pared 4 bases from V and 5 bases from J, leaving 12 bases between. The germline V gene has CDR1 SGHAT and CDR2 FQNNGV. CDR3: CASSSDWQDNEQFF. The CDR3 DNA is TGTGCCAGCAGCTCGGACTGGCAAGACAATGAGCAGTTCTTC.